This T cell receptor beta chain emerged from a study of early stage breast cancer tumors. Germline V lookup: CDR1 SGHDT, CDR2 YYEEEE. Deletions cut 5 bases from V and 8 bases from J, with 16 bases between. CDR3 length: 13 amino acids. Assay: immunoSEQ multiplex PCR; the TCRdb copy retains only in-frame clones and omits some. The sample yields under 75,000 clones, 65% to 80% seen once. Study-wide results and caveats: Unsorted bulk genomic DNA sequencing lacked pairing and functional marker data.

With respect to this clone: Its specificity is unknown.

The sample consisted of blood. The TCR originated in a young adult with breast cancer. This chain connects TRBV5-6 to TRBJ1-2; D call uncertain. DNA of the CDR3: TGTGCCAGCAGAAATCCAGGAGAAAGGGGCTACACCTTC. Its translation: CASRNPGERGYTF.